This T cell receptor (beta chain) was profiled in a study of T cell responses to AZD1222 COVID-19 vaccine. Regarding the study as a whole: Baseline seropositivity characterized only six or seven AZD1222 recipients. With two AZD1222 doses given, Spike-specific TCR breadth and depth both rose.

Measured with immunoSEQ multiplex PCR; TCRdb has only the in-frame clones, and not every one. The table includes 150,000 to 200,000 clones, around 94% detected once. V lost 4 bases to trimming and J lost 0 bases; unmatched junction nucleotides: 8. CDR3 size: 16 residues. Germline values: CDR1 SGHRS, CDR2 YFSETQ. About this clone itself: What it recognizes is unknown.

It was second doses at about 4 or about 12 weeks that were pooled. The sample here was peripheral blood, taken 28 days after the second AZD1222 dose. V usage is TRBV5-1 and J usage is TRBJ2-3; 7 bases line up with TRBD2. The receptor comes from an adult who received the AZD1222 COVID-19 vaccine. CDR3 nucleotide sequence: TGCGCCAGCAGCCCCCCAAGCGGGACCAGCACAGATACGCAGTATTTT. Its protein is CASSPPSGTSTDTQYF.